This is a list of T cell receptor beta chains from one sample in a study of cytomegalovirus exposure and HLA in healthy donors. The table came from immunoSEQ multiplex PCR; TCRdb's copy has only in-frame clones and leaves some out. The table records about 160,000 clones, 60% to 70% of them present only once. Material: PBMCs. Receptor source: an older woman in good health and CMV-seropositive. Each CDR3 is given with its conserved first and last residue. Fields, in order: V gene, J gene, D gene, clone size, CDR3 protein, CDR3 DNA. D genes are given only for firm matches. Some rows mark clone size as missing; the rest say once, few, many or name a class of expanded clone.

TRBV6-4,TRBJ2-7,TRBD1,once,CASRTGDRVSSSYEQYF,TGTGCCAGCAGAACGGGGGACAGGGTAAGTTCGTCCTACGAGCAGTACTTC
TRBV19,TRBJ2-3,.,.,CASSILGTTDTQYF,TGTGCCAGTAGTATTTTAGGGACAACAGATACGCAGTATTTT
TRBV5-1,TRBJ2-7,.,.,CASSMVGNGYEQYF,TGCGCCAGCAGCATGGTCGGGAATGGCTACGAGCAGTACTTC
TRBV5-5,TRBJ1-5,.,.,CASSLEQHQPQHF,TGTGCCAGCAGCTTGGAACAACATCAGCCCCAGCATTTT
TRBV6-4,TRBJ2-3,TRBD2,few,CAISVSPGGSTDTQYF,TGTGCTATCAGTGTTTCCCCGGGAGGGAGCACAGATACGCAGTATTTT
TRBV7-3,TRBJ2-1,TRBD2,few,CASSLWSNAGVRHNEQFF,TGTGCCAGCAGCTTATGGTCGAACGCGGGAGTCAGGCATAATGAGCAGTTCTTC
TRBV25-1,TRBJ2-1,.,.,CASRGDRGRNSGRAEQFF,TGTGCCAGCAGGGGGGACAGGGGGCGGAATAGCGGGAGGGCTGAGCAGTTCTTC
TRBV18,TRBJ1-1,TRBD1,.,CASSPIGQGDVGTEAFF,TGTGCCAGCTCACCAATTGGACAGGGGGATGTGGGGACTGAAGCTTTCTTT
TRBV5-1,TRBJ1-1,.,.,CASSFGQLNTEAFF,TGCGCCAGCAGCTTCGGACAGCTCAACACTGAAGCTTTCTTT
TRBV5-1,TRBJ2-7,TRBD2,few,CASSLGGLAGAHSYEQYF,TGCGCCAGCAGCTTGGGGGGACTAGCGGGAGCTCACTCCTACGAGCAGTACTTC
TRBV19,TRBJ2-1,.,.,CASKWAPNNEQFF,TGTGCCAGTAAATGGGCGCCAAACAATGAGCAGTTCTTC